A selection of T cell receptor beta chains follows, all from one sample in a study of Ad26.COV2.S vaccination and SARS-CoV-2 variants. TCRdb's copy holds only in-frame clones and misses some; the assay was immunoSEQ multiplex PCR. The table shows hundreds of thousands of clones, with roughly 90% occurring only once. The specimen comprised peripheral blood, sampled in a trial of Ad26.COV2.S vaccine versus placebo. The receptors come from a person between 18 and 65 years old who received the Ad26.COV2.S COVID-19 vaccine or a placebo. Each CDR3 is given with its conserved first and last residue. The D gene is left open where the match is weak. Size is stated for part of the rows, as once, few or many counts, or as a class when the clone is expanded.

D	V	size	J	DNA	CDR3
TRBD2	TRBV5-1	NA	TRBJ2-5	TGCGCCAGCAGCTTAGCTCTAGCGGGAGGGACATCTTGGCAAGAGACCCAGTACTTC	CASSLALAGGTSWQETQYF
NA	TRBV5-1	NA	TRBJ2-7	TGCGCCAGCAGCGGAGGGCAGCTATACGAGCAGTACTTC	CASSGGQLYEQYF
TRBD2	TRBV27	NA	TRBJ2-1	TGTGCCAGCAGTTTTCACGGACTAGCGGGAGGAGGGTTTGAGCAGTTCTTC	CASSFHGLAGGGFEQFF
NA	TRBV7-9	NA	TRBJ1-1	TGTGCCAGCAGCTTAGGGTTCGGGGACACTGAAGCTTTCTTT	CASSLGFGDTEAFF
TRBD2	TRBV23-1	NA	TRBJ2-7	TGCGCCAGCAGTCAATGGGGTTCGGGAGGGCCCCACGAGCAGTACTTC	CASSQWGSGGPHEQYF
NA	TRBV9	NA	TRBJ2-3	TGTGCCAGCAGCCGACCTTCCCGTTCGGCAGATACGCAGTATTTT	CASSRPSRSADTQYF
NA	TRBV10-3	NA	TRBJ2-1	TGTGCCACTGCGTCAGGGGACACCTACAATGAGCAGTTCTTC	CATASGDTYNEQFF
NA	TRBV7-9	NA	TRBJ2-1	TGTGCCAGCAGCATGGGTTCGTTCAATGAGCAGTTCTTC	CASSMGSFNEQFF
NA	TRBV7-8	few	TRBJ2-1	TGTGCCAGCAGCTTAGGATGGGTGGAGTACAATGAGCAGTTCTTC	CASSLGWVEYNEQFF
TRBD1	TRBV5-1	NA	TRBJ2-7	TGCGCCAGCAGCCCCGGGACAGGGGGTGGGGAGCAGTACTTC	CASSPGTGGGEQYF
NA	TRBV27	NA	TRBJ1-5	TGTGCCAGCAGTTTATCTGAACCCTTTCTCCAGCATTTT	CASSLSEPFLQHF
TRBD1	TRBV2	NA	TRBJ1-1	TGTGCCAGCAGTGACGACAGGGGAAAAGCTTTCTTT	CASSDDRGKAFF
NA	TRBV5-6	NA	TRBJ1-5	TGTGCCAGCAGCCTGGGGGGGCGCCAGCCCCAGCATTTT	CASSLGGRQPQHF
TRBD2	TRBV5-1	few	TRBJ2-2	TGCGCCAGCAGCTTAGGACTAGCGGTTACGAACACCGGGGAGCTGTTTTTT	CASSLGLAVTNTGELFF
NA	TRBV9	NA	TRBJ1-1	TGTGCCAGCAGCGAACAGGGTATCGCGACTGAAGCTTTCTTT	CASSEQGIATEAFF
NA	TRBV5-6	NA	TRBJ2-6	TGTGCCAGCAGCTTGTCCGGGGCCAACGTCCTGACTTTC	CASSLSGANVLTF
TRBD1	TRBV7-2	NA	TRBJ2-1	TGTGCCAGCAGCCGCTCCGGGACAGGAAGTAATGAGCAGTTCTTC	CASSRSGTGSNEQFF
NA	TRBV19	NA	TRBJ1-2	TGTGCCAGTAGTATAAGCGATTCCTCTAACTATGGCTACACCTTC	CASSISDSSNYGYTF
NA	TRBV28	NA	TRBJ1-1	TGTGCCAGCAGTTTATGGACAGGTGTGGGGAACACTGAAGCTTTCTTT	CASSLWTGVGNTEAFF
NA	TRBV24-1	NA	TRBJ2-5	TGTGCCACCAGTGACGGCTGGGGCCAAGAGACCCAGTACTTC	CATSDGWGQETQYF
TRBD1	TRBV24-1	NA	TRBJ1-1	TGTGCCACCAGGGGACAGGGAACGAACACTGAAGCTTTCTTT	CATRGQGTNTEAFF
NA	TRBV5-5	NA	TRBJ1-2	TGTGCCAGCAGCTTGGTGGAGCCATGGGGCTACACCTTC	CASSLVEPWGYTF
NA	TRBV4-3	NA	TRBJ1-3	TGCGCCAGCAGCCAAGAATGGGGCAGACCCTCTGGAAACACCATATATTTT	CASSQEWGRPSGNTIYF
NA	TRBV5-6	once	TRBJ2-5	TGTGCCAGCAGCTGGACCTCATCAGAGACCCAGTACTTC	CASSWTSSETQYF
NA	TRBV5-5	NA	TRBJ1-6	TGTGCCAGCAGCTTGGAGTGGCGGGTCCTTTCACCCCTCCACTTT	CASSLEWRVLSPLHF
TRBD2	TRBV5-1	once	TRBJ2-5	TGCGCCAGCTCTCTGGGACTAGCGGGACTGCTCCAAGAGACCCAGTACTTC	CASSLGLAGLLQETQYF
TRBD2	TRBV27	NA	TRBJ2-2	TGTGCCAGCAGTACCCAAGCGGGAGATCACACCGGGGAGCTGTTTTTT	CASSTQAGDHTGELFF
NA	TRBV21-1	NA	TRBJ2-5	TGTGCCAGCAGCAAAGATGAGGAACACCAAGAGACCCAGTACTTC	CASSKDEEHQETQYF